Each of the 4 T cell receptor beta chains below was sequenced from the same sample in a study of identifying expanded T cells in peripheral blood. Clones were read by immunoSEQ multiplex PCR, and TCRdb kept only the in-frame ones, dropping some. The table shows under 150,000 clones, with roughly 90% occurring only once. The sample comprised blood. The receptors come from a person aged 18-69 years in good health.

The chain has TRBV2 and TRBJ2-3; tentatively, D is TRBD1 (6 bases). Per germline, CDR1 SNHLY and CDR2 FYNNEI. The CDR3 totals 15 residues. V lost 4 bases and J lost 4, with 15 bases in between. CDR3: CASSAMTGFSDTQYF. CDR3 coding DNA: TGTGCCAGCAGTGCTATGACAGGATTTTCAGATACGCAGTATTTT.

The rearrangement links TRBV5-6 to TRBJ2-3, with D unclear. The CDR3 is 12 residues long. V was trimmed by 3 bases and J by 3 bases, leaving 5 bases between them. Germline-derived CDR1 and CDR2 are SGHDT and YYEEEE. The CDR3 bases are TGTGCCAGCAGCTACCAAACAGATACGCAGTATTTT. This translates into CASSYQTDTQYF.

The rearrangement links TRBV29-1 to TRBJ2-7, with D perhaps being TRBD1 or TRBD2 (7 bases each). Trimming removed 5 bases from V and 6 bases from J, with 20 bases in between. There are 14 residues in the CDR3. Germline V gene lookup returns CDR1 SQVTM and CDR2 ANQGSEA. CDR3: CSVLSWTGGGEQYF. The DNA for the CDR3 is TGCAGCGTTCTTTCTTGGACAGGCGGGGGCGAGCAGTACTTC.

This clone is a singleton in its sample. V gene TRBV10-1 combines with J gene TRBJ2-1; D gene uncertain. Germline CDR1 WNHNN, CDR2 SYGVQD (reference sequence). Between the trimmed V and J ends, which lost 2 bases and 0 bases, there was a span of 14 bases. There are 17 residues in the CDR3. CDR3 region: CASSEVGSPSSYNEQFF. As DNA, the CDR3 is TGCGCCAGCAGTGAGGTTGGATCCCCGAGCTCCTACAATGAGCAGTTCTTC.